What follows describes a single TCR beta chain. The sample belongs to a study of blood T cell repertoires in COVID-19. Study-wide background: COVID-19 samples collected from the United States, Italy and Spain covered acute and convalescent phases.

The CDR3 sequence is 14 residues long. Germline CDR1 and CDR2: LNHDA and SQIVND (reference sequence). Trimming took off 2 bases at V and 9 bases at J, with 14 bases between the two ends. Authors' analysis steps: The assay estimated nucleated cells by amplifying reference gene primers. Repertoires were generated with immunoSEQ multiplex PCR, while TCRdb's copy carries only in-frame clones and drops some. V and J calls and clone size are as listed in that table; D and trimming were resolved from the DNA. The data hold under 200,000 clones, with 79% observed a single time. The sequenced sample consisted of peripheral blood. The TCR originated in a woman between 55 and 75 years old with COVID-19, enrolled during active disease. V and J are TRBV19 and TRBJ2-1; D may be TRBD2 (6 bases). The CDR3 DNA is TGTGCCAGTAGTATATCCCTTCTCGGGGGTGAGCAGTTCTTC. It is translated as CASSISLLGGEQFF.